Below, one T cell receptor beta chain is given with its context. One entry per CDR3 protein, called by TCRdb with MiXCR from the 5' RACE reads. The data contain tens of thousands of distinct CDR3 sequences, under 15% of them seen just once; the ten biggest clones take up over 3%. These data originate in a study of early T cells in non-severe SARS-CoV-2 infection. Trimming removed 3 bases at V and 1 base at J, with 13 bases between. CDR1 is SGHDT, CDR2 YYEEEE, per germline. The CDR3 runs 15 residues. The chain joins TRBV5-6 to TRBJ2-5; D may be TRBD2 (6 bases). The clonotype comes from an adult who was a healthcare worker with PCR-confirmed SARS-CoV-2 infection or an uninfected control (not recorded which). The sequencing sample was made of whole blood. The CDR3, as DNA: TGTGCCAGCAGCTCGTCTGGGACTTCCCAAGAGACCCAGTACTTC. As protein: CASSSSGTSQETQYF.